A selection of T cell receptor beta chains follows, all from one sample in a study of cytomegalovirus exposure and HLA in healthy donors. Measured with immunoSEQ multiplex PCR; TCRdb has only the in-frame clones, and not every one. Here the sample table reports 80,000 to 100,000 clones. Sequenced input: PBMCs. All receptors derive from a man aged 50 to 59 in good health and CMV-seropositive. Both conserved end residues are part of each CDR3. D genes are given only for firm matches.

>NA|TRBV4-3|TRBJ2-1
CASSQVLADYNEQFF
TGCGCCAGCAGCCAAGTGTTAGCGGACTACAATGAGCAGTTCTTC
>NA|TRBV7-2|TRBJ1-2
CASSLDSFYGYTF
TGTGCCAGCAGCTTAGACAGCTTCTATGGCTACACCTTC
>TRBD2|TRBV29-1|TRBJ2-1
CSVDSGRTEQFF
TGCAGCGTTGATAGCGGGAGAACTGAGCAGTTCTTC
>TRBD2|TRBV4-3|TRBJ2-2
CASSSRTSDTGELFF
TGCGCCAGCAGCTCTCGGACTAGCGACACCGGGGAGCTGTTTTTT
>TRBD1|TRBV10-3|TRBJ1-2
CAIKGTENYGYTF
TGTGCCATCAAAGGGACAGAGAACTATGGCTACACCTTC
>NA|TRBV4-3|TRBJ1-5
CASSQVGSNQPQHF
TGCGCCAGCAGCCAAGTCGGTAGCAATCAGCCCCAGCATTTT
>NA|TRBV5-1|TRBJ1-1
CASSSGLFTEAFF
TGCGCCAGCAGCTCCGGTCTTTTCACTGAAGCTTTCTTT
>TRBD2|TRBV6-5|TRBJ2-3
CASSYGTSGKTYF
TGTGCCAGCAGTTACGGGACTAGCGGGAAAACGTATTTT
>NA|TRBV11-2|TRBJ1-1
CASSERYLQLPNTEAFF
TGTGCCAGCAGCGAACGTTACTTACAGCTTCCGAACACTGAAGCTTTCTTT
>TRBD1|TRBV10-3|TRBJ2-2
CAISEILRDSTNTGELFF
TGTGCCATCAGTGAGATACTAAGGGACAGTACGAACACCGGGGAGCTGTTTTTT
>TRBD1|TRBV27|TRBJ1-1
CASSSRDRRNTEAFF
TGTGCCAGCAGTTCTCGGGACAGGAGGAACACTGAAGCTTTCTTT
>NA|TRBV19|TRBJ2-3
CASSIGENSDTQYF
TGTGCCAGTAGTATCGGAGAGAACTCGGATACGCAGTATTTT
>TRBD2|TRBV4-3|TRBJ2-1
CASSQATSGRWNEQFF
TGCGCCAGCAGCCAAGCGACTAGCGGGAGATGGAATGAGCAGTTCTTC
>NA|TRBV27|TRBJ1-2
CASSLLAGRGGYTF
TGTGCCAGCAGTTTATTGGCCGGACGGGGAGGCTACACCTTC
>TRBD1|TRBV7-2|TRBJ1-2
CASSLYRGEGYGYTF
TGTGCCAGCAGCTTATACAGGGGTGAAGGCTATGGCTACACCTTC
>NA|TRBV18|TRBJ1-5
CASSPREGGQPQHF
TGTGCCAGCTCACCTCGGGAAGGAGGACAGCCCCAGCATTTT
>NA|TRBV30|TRBJ1-1
CAWSVSGDTEAFF
TGTGCCTGGAGTGTAAGCGGAGACACTGAAGCTTTCTTT
>NA|TRBV19|TRBJ1-2
CASSIQAGSYGYTF
TGTGCCAGTAGTATTCAAGCGGGCAGCTATGGCTACACCTTC
>NA|TRBV28|TRBJ1-2
CASSLVESNYGYTF
TGTGCCAGCAGTTTGGTAGAATCTAACTATGGCTACACCTTC